These T cell receptor beta chains were read from a single sample in a study of T-cell memory formation after mild COVID-19. TCRdb reprocessed the 5' RACE reads via MiXCR and lists one record per CDR3 protein. The data contain fewer than 650,000 distinct CDR3 sequences, roughly a fifth of them singletons. The sample consisted of PBMCs or a T cell subset sorted from them (not recorded which). The receptors stem from an adult woman who had mild COVID-19 (a few samples of this study predate the infection). Cell type and time point are not known. Each CDR3 is given with its conserved first and last residue. D genes are given only for firm matches. A row's size may be missing; if present it is once, few, many or a size class.

NA,TRBD2,TRBV29-1,TRBJ2-1,CSVGPSGDNEQFF,TGCAGCGTTGGACCAAGCGGGGACAATGAGCAGTTCTTC
many,TRBD1,TRBV7-9,TRBJ2-7,CASSLADSGQGLYEQYF,TGTGCCAGCAGCTTAGCAGATTCCGGACAGGGATTGTACGAGCAGTACTTC
once,TRBD1,TRBV6-2/TRBV6-3,TRBJ2-7,CASRDRVHEQYF,TGTGCCAGCCGAGACAGGGTCCACGAGCAGTACTTC
NA,TRBD1,TRBV5-1,TRBJ1-2,CASSTGQGLRGYTF,TGCGCCAGCAGCACCGGACAGGGACTAAGAGGCTACACCTTC
few,TRBD1,TRBV29-1,TRBJ1-2,CSAKGAESYGYTF,TGCAGCGCTAAGGGGGCAGAGAGCTATGGCTACACCTTC
NA,TRBD2,TRBV18,TRBJ2-1,CASSPSSPAGIYNEQFF,TGTGCCAGCTCACCCTCAAGCCCAGCGGGGATCTACAATGAGCAGTTCTTC
NA,NA,TRBV20-1,TRBJ1-2,CSARDPSTGREGGYTF,TGCAGTGCTAGAGATCCATCGACCGGGAGAGAGGGTGGCTACACCTTC
NA,NA,TRBV29-1,TRBJ1-1,CSVAEQNTEAFF,TGCAGCGTTGCGGAGCAGAACACTGAAGCTTTCTTT
many,NA,TRBV7-9,TRBJ2-2,CASSLAGGTGELFF,TGTGCCAGCAGCTTAGCGGGGGGCACCGGGGAGCTGTTTTTT
many,NA,TRBV7-6,TRBJ2-2,CASSLFPASSTGELFF,TGTGCCAGCAGCTTATTTCCAGCGAGTAGCACCGGGGAGCTGTTTTTT
few,TRBD1,TRBV6-1,TRBJ2-3,CASSEVAGGIGTDTQYF,TGTGCCAGCAGTGAAGTGGCAGGGGGTATTGGCACAGATACGCAGTATTTT
many,NA,TRBV20-1,TRBJ2-3,CSARDQGGGDADTQYF,TGCAGTGCTAGAGACCAGGGGGGCGGGGACGCAGATACGCAGTATTTT
few,TRBD2,TRBV9,TRBJ2-7,CASSVESGSPYEQYF,TGTGCCAGCAGCGTAGAAAGCGGGAGCCCCTACGAGCAGTACTTC
NA,NA,TRBV7-9,TRBJ2-6,CASSLISSTGSGANVLTF,TGTGCCAGCAGCTTAATCAGTTCTACGGGGTCTGGGGCCAACGTCCTGACTTTC
NA,NA,TRBV20-1,TRBJ2-7,CSAFPTSYEQYF,TGCAGTGCTTTCCCGACGAGCTACGAGCAGTACTTC
NA,NA,TRBV9,TRBJ1-1,CASSVDLLNTEAFF,TGTGCCAGCAGCGTAGACCTTTTGAACACTGAAGCTTTCTTT
NA,TRBD1,TRBV12-3/TRBV12-4,TRBJ2-7,CASSLNRGLGEQYF,TGTGCCAGCAGTTTGAACAGGGGGCTCGGTGAGCAGTACTTC
many,TRBD1,TRBV6-5,TRBJ1-5,CASSYSVRGINQPQHF,TGTGCCAGCAGTTACTCGGTCAGGGGGATCAATCAGCCCCAGCATTTT
few,NA,TRBV20-1,TRBJ2-7,CSASPSHYYEQYF,TGCAGTGCTAGTCCTTCTCATTACTACGAGCAGTACTTC
NA,NA,TRBV6-1,TRBJ1-2,CASSEVAQGYGYTF,TGTGCCAGCAGTGAGGTGGCGCAGGGCTATGGCTACACCTTC
few,NA,TRBV2,TRBJ1-2,CASSQVGTHPMLDTPISYGYTF,TGTGCCAGCAGCCAAGTGGGGACACACCCCATGTTGGACACCCCAATTTCCTATGGCTACACCTTC
many,NA,TRBV6-5,TRBJ1-1,CASSRQGTTEAFF,TGTGCCAGCAGCAGGCAGGGGACCACTGAAGCTTTCTTT
few,NA,TRBV5-1,TRBJ1-2,CASSLAGERGYTF,TGCGCCAGCAGCTTGGCAGGGGAGCGTGGCTACACCTTC
few,NA,TRBV4-2,TRBJ1-3,CASSQDMWQGATIYF,TGTGCCAGCAGCCAAGATATGTGGCAGGGAGCCACCATATATTTT
NA,NA,TRBV2,TRBJ2-7,CASSEFVRQYEQYF,TGTGCCAGCAGTGAATTTGTCCGACAATACGAGCAGTACTTC
NA,TRBD2,TRBV6-2/TRBV6-3,TRBJ2-2,CASSPWTSGKNTGELFF,TGTGCCAGCAGTCCATGGACTAGCGGGAAGAACACCGGGGAGCTGTTTTTT
few,NA,TRBV20-1,TRBJ2-1,CSASNAGDNEQFF,TGCAGTGCCTCGAACGCCGGGGACAATGAGCAGTTCTTC
NA,NA,TRBV9,TRBJ2-2,CASRFGDTGELFF,TGTGCCAGCAGATTCGGTGACACCGGGGAGCTGTTTTTT
NA,TRBD2,TRBV7-9,TRBJ2-5,CASSIPGGQETQYF,TGTGCCAGCAGCATCCCGGGGGGCCAAGAGACCCAGTACTTC
few,TRBD1,TRBV15,TRBJ1-5,CATSRDWAGGSQPQHF,TGTGCCACCAGCAGAGATTGGGCAGGGGGGAGTCAGCCCCAGCATTTT
NA,NA,TRBV12-3/TRBV12-4,TRBJ2-5,CASSRPGSRETQYF,TGTGCCAGCAGTCGACCGGGTAGCCGAGAGACCCAGTACTTC
NA,NA,TRBV24-1,TRBJ2-1,CATSGVEYEQFF,TGTGCCACCAGTGGGGTGGAGTATGAGCAGTTCTTC
NA,NA,TRBV12-3/TRBV12-4,TRBJ2-3,CASSLEGGLDTQYF,TGTGCCAGCAGTTTAGAGGGGGGGCTGGATACGCAGTATTTT
many,NA,TRBV5-1,TRBJ2-7,CASSLEGTTGFEQYF,TGCGCCAGCAGCTTGGAGGGAACTACAGGGTTCGAGCAGTACTTC
NA,TRBD1,TRBV12-3/TRBV12-4,TRBJ2-7,CASSPGGQGYEQYF,TGTGCCAGCAGCCCTGGAGGACAGGGATACGAGCAGTACTTC
NA,TRBD1,TRBV20-1,TRBJ1-1,CSADRRTTEAFF,TGCAGTGCGGACAGGCGGACGACTGAAGCTTTCTTT
few,NA,TRBV20-1,TRBJ2-7,CSARHSYEQYF,TGCAGTGCGAGGCACTCCTACGAGCAGTACTTC
few,NA,TRBV7-2,TRBJ2-7,CASSPRAGANHEQYF,TGTGCCAGCAGCCCTCGGGCAGGGGCTAATCACGAGCAGTACTTC
NA,NA,TRBV3-1,TRBJ2-7,CASSVRQSYEQYF,TGTGCCAGCAGCGTACGACAATCCTACGAGCAGTACTTC
many,NA,TRBV7-2,TRBJ2-7,CASRLEASAAEQYF,TGTGCCAGCAGGCTAGAGGCCTCGGCAGCCGAGCAGTACTTC
NA,NA,TRBV12-3/TRBV12-4,TRBJ1-1,CASREGKGSAFF,TGTGCCAGCAGGGAAGGGAAGGGATCGGCTTTCTTT
few,NA,TRBV9,TRBJ1-1,CASSVAVGDTEAFF,TGTGCCAGCAGCGTCGCGGTGGGGGACACTGAAGCTTTCTTT
NA,NA,TRBV5-4,TRBJ1-1,CASSFGGGTLGEAFF,TGTGCCAGCAGCTTTGGGGGAGGCACCTTGGGGGAAGCTTTCTTT
NA,NA,TRBV6-5,TRBJ2-2,CASSWGRTIGELFF,TGTGCCAGCAGTTGGGGACGGACGATCGGGGAGCTGTTTTTT
NA,NA,TRBV9,TRBJ1-6,CASSVGQESYNSPLHF,TGTGCCAGCAGCGTGGGGCAGGAGAGCTATAATTCACCCCTCCACTTT
few,TRBD2,TRBV7-6,TRBJ2-5,CASSLARYGGETQYF,TGTGCCAGCAGCTTAGCGCGATACGGGGGGGAGACCCAGTACTTC
NA,NA,TRBV29-1,TRBJ2-1,CSVVDNEQFF,TGCAGCGTTGTAGACAATGAGCAGTTCTTC